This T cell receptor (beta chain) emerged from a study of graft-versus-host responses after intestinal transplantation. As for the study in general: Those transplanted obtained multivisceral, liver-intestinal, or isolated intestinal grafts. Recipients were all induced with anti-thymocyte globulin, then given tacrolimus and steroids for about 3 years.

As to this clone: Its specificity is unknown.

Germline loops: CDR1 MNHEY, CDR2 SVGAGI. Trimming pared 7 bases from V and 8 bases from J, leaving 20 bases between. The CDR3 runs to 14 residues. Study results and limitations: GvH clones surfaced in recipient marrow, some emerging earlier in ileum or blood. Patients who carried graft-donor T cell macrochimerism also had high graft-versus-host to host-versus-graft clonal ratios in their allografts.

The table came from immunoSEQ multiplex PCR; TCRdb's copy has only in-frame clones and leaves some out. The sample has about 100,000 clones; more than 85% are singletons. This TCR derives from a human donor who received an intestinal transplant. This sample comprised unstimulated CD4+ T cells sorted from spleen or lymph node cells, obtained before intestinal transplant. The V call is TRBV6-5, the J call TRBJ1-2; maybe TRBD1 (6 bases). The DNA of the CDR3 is TGTGCCAGCACCCGCCGGCTCGGGGGGCCGGGCTACACCTTC. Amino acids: CASTRRLGGPGYTF.